This T cell receptor beta chain was recovered during a study of T cell repertoires in cytomegalovirus infection. On the study more broadly: Both a matching HLA type and CMV infection were indicated by public TCR beta signatures. Study findings and constraints: Within the response measured ex vivo, HLA-C-restricted CMV-specific TCR beta clonotypes were dominant.

Via MiXCR, TCRdb re-called the reads, giving one row per CDR3 protein. The table records about 680,000 distinct CDR3 sequences, 24% of them present only once. This clonotype has a single count. Its antigen remains unidentified. Germline V CDR1 and CDR2: MNHEY, SVGEGT. This CDR3 spans 15 amino acids. The V gene lost 6 bases and the J gene lost 5 bases, with 19 bases spanning the gap. What was sequenced was CD8+ T cells from PBMCs. This clonotype was sampled from a human donor in good health (CMV status not recorded). Some clones in this sample may be carry-over from other donors' samples. The gene calls are TRBV6-2 or TRBV6-3 and TRBJ2-5, with D possibly matching TRBD2 (5 bases). The CDR3 here is CASSVLLVWWETQYF. Written as DNA, the CDR3 is TGTGCCAGCAGCGTTCTACTAGTCTGGTGGGAGACCCAGTACTTC.